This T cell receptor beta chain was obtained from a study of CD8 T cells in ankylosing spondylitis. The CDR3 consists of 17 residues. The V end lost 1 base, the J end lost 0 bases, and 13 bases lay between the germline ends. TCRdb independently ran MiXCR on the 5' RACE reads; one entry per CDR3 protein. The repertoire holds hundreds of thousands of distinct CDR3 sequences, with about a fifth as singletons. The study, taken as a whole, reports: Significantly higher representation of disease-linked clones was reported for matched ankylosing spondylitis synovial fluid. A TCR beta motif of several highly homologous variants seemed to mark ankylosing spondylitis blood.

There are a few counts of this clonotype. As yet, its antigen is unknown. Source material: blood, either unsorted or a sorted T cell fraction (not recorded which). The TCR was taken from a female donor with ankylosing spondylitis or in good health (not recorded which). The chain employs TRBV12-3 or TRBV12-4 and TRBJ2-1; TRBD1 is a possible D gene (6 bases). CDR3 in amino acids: CASSLVPLGGSYNEQFF. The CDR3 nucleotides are TGTGCCAGCAGTTTAGTGCCTCTAGGGGGCTCCTACAATGAGCAGTTCTTC.